This T cell receptor beta chain was observed in a study of blood T cells in healthy people across ages (dated by TCRdb to the mid-2010s). Regarding the complete study: In model experiments, template switching captured about one uniquely barcoded TCR beta cDNA molecule for every two T cells. The study analyzed two additional independent replicas of 1 million unique cDNA reads from the same blood draw for two donors, one aged 18 to 30 and one aged 80 or older. Donors were grouped into four age groups: young (average about 15 years), middle-aged (39), aged (62) and long-lived (over 80). To avoid experimental bias, donors of different ages were randomly spread across the sequencing lanes. Using deep sequencing normalized with unique cDNA molecular identifiers, the study measured how TCR beta repertoire diversity changes with age.

Systemically healthy Caucasian individuals from Russia, around 38 in total and aged about 6 to 95 years, were included as donors. Approximately 9 milliliters of peripheral blood were collected from each donor into EDTA-treated Vacutainer tubes. Ficoll-Paque density-gradient centrifugation was used to isolate PBMCs, with at least 7 million per sample. Total RNA, at least 5 micrograms per sample, was extracted from PBMCs with Trizol reagent. For every donor, an aliquot of PBMCs went through flow cytometry to measure the percentages of naive CD45RAhigh/CD27high T cells. In its sample, this clonotype was seen a few times. The antigen this receptor binds is unknown. Base qualities were left out, and no much larger clone turns up one base away. What the authors observed across the whole study: Estimates of total diversity from one million sequenced T cells were regarded as lower bounds and underestimates. The CMV infection status of donors was not known, potentially confounding age-related changes in expanded clonotypes. The percentage of naive T cells measured by flow cytometry correlated strongly with observed TCR beta diversity. Observed TCR beta diversity per million T cells fell roughly linearly with age, and a significant reduction was already apparent by age around 39. Because profiling used bulk unsorted PBMCs, naive and antigen-experienced compartments could not be compared conclusively. Compared with the aged group, more naive CD4+ T cells, fewer expanded clones and increased TCR diversity were shown by the long-lived group, suggesting age selection.

From its cysteine to its phenylalanine, the CDR3 spans 14 amino acids. The entry retains the CDR3 DNA only, 42 bases that are in frame from base 1. Reading the germline V gene gives CDR1 SGHRS and CDR2 YFSETQ. V is cut back by 5 bases and J by 2 bases, with 4 bases in the junction unmatched. Library prep was done by 5' RACE. Data came from an Illumina HiSeq 2500. A second PCR of about 6 to 11 cycles was performed with a sample-barcoded 5' primer and a J-beta primer mix. Each TCR beta cDNA molecule received a unique molecular identifier from a template-switch 5' adaptor carrying 12 random nucleotides. Each sample yielded at least 3 million CDR3-containing paired-end reads. First-strand cDNA was synthesized from all RNA with the Mint cDNA synthesis kit, primed by a TRBC-specific oligonucleotide. After uracil-DNA glycosylase treatment, a first 18-cycle PCR used universal primers M1SS and BC2_uni_R on all cDNA. The published analysis was carried out like this. Normalization of each sample was performed by random selection of 1 million high-quality reads, each carrying a distinct molecular identifier. Instead of being binned into consensus sequences, reads with shared molecular identifiers were discarded. MiTCR, with a Q25 quality threshold and the strictest error-elimination algorithm, was used for CDR3 identification, clonotype clustering and error correction. Lower-bound total TCR beta diversity was estimated with a nonparametric unseen species model using Euler transformation. Through fastp at Q25 and MiXCR, TCRdb rebuilt clones from the public reads, retaining in-frame beta chains. Identical CDR3 proteins give one entry, which carries the most common genes and DNA. The V and J calls and clone size come from TCRdb's table, not from the authors' own analysis. This sample is represented by 550,000 to 750,000 distinct CDR3 sequences; around 21% of them were singletons. The top ten constitute roughly 3.9% of the sample.

The chain was built from TRBV5-1 and TRBJ2-1; 7 bases in between match TRBD2. The TCR was taken from a man in his sixties or seventies in good health. Sequenced input: blood. Here the CDR3 is given as CASRIAGPYNEQFF. The sequenced DNA: TGCGCCAGCAGAATAGCGGGCCCCTACAATGAGCAGTTCTTC.